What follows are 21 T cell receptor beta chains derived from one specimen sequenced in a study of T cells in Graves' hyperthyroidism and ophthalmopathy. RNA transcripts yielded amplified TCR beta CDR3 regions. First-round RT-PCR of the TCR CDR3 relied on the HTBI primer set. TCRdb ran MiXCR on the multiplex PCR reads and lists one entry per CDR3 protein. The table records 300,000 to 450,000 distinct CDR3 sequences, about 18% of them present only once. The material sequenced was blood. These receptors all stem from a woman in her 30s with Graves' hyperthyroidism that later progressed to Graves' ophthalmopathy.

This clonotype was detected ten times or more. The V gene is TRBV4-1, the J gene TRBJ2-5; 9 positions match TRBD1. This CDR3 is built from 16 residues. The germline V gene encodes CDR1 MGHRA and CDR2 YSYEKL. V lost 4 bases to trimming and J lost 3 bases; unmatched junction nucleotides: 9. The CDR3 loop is CASSLTGTGTKETQYF. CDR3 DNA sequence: TGCGCCAGCAGCCTCACCGGGACAGGGACGAAAGAGACCCAGTACTTC.

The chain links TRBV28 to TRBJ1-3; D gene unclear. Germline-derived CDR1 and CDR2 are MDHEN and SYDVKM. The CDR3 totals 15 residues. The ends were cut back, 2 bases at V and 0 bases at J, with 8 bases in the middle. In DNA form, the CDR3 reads TGTGCCAGCAGTTTAAGGCCGCTCTCTGGAAACACCATATATTTT. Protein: CASSLRPLSGNTIYF.

The CDR3 is CATKDRADSNEQFF. CDR3 coding DNA: TGTGCCACAAAAGACAGGGCCGATAGCAATGAGCAGTTCTTC. The rearrangement uses TRBV24-1 and TRBJ2-1; TRBD1 agrees at 7 bases. Germline CDR1 reads KGHDR; CDR2 reads SFDVKD. The CDR3 is 14 amino acids. With 10 bases clipped from V and 6 bases from J, the junction kept 11 bases outside the gene matches.

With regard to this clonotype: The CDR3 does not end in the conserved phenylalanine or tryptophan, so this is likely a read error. The CDR3: CASSDFNGYGYTI. Here the CDR3 DNA reads TGTGCCAGCAGTGATTTTAACGGATATGGCTACACCATC. The J gene is TRBJ1-2, the V gene TRBV25-1, with D unclear. The CDR3 consists of 13 residues. The V gene's germline CDR1 is MGHDK and CDR2 SYGVNS. Trimming left V 3 bases short and J 5 bases short, with 10 bases between.

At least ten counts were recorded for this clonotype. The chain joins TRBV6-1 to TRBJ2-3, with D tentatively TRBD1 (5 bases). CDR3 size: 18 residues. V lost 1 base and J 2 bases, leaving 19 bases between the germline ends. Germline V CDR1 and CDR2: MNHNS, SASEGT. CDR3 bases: TGTGCCAGCAGTGAAGGGGTGGGAAACAACAGGAACACAGATACGCAGTATTTT. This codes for CASSEGVGNNRNTDTQYF.

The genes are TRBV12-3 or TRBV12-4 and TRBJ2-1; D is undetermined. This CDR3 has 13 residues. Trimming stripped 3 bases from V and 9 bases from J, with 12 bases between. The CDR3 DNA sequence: TGTGCCAGCAGTTTGGGTTTACAGAGTGAGCAGTTCTTC. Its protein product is CASSLGLQSEQFF.

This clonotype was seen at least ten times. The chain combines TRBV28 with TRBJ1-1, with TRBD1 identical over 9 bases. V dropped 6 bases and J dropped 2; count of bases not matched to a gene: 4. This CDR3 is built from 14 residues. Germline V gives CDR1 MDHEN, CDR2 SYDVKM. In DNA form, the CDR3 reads TGTGCCAGCAGGGACAGGGGACCCAACACTGAAGCTTTCTTT. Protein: CASRDRGPNTEAFF.

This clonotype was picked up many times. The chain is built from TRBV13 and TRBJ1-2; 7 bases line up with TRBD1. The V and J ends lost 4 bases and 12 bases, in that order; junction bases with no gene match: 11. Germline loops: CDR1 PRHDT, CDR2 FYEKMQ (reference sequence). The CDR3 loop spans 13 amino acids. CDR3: CASSWQQGQSNTF. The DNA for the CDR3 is TGTGCCAGCAGCTGGCAACAGGGGCAATCGAACACCTTC. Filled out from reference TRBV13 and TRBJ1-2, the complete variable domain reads AAGVIQSPRHLIKEKRETATLKCYPIPRHDTVYWYQQGPGQDPQFLISFYEKMQSDKGSIPDRFSAQQFSDYHSELNMSSLELGDSALYFCASSWQQGQSNTFGSGTRLTVV.

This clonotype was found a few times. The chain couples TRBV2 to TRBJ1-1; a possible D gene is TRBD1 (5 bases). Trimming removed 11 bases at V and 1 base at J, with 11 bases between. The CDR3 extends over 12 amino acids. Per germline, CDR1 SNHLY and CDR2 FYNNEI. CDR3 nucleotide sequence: TGTGCCGCTCTAAGGGGGAACACTGAAGCTTTCTTT. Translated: CAALRGNTEAFF. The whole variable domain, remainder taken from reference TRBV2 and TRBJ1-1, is EPEVTQTPSHQVTQMGQEVILRCVPISNHLYFYWYRQILGQKVEFLVSFYNNEISEKSEIFDDQFSVERPDGSNFTLKIRSTKLEDSAMYFCAALRGNTEAFFGQGTRLTVV.

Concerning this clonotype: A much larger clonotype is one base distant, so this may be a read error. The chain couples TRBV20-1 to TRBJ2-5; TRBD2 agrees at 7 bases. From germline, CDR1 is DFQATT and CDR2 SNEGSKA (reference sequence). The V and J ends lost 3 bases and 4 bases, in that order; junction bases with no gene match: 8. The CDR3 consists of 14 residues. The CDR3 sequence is CSARRGRGGETQYF. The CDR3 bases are TGCAGTGCTAGGCGCGGGAGAGGTGGAGAGACCCAGTACTTC.

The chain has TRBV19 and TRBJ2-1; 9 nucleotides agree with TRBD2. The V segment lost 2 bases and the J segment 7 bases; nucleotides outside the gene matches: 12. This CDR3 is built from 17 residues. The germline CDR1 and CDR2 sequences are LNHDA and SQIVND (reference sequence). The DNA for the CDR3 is TGTGCCAGTAGTATAATCCGCGGGAGGGCCCTCGGGAATGAGCAGTTCTTC. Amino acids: CASSIIRGRALGNEQFF.

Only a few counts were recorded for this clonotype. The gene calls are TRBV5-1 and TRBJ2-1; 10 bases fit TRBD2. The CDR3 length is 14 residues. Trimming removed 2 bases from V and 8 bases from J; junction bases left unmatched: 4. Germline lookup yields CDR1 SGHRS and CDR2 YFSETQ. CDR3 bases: TGCGCCAGCAGCTTTCAGCGGGGGGGCTATGAGCAGTTCTTC. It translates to CASSFQRGGYEQFF.

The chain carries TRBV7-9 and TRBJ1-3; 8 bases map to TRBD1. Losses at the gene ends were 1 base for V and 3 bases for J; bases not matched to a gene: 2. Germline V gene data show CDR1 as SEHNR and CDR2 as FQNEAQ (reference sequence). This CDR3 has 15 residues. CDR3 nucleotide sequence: TGTGCCAGCAGCTTAGGGACAGGGAATGGAAACACCATATATTTT. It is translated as CASSLGTGNGNTIYF.

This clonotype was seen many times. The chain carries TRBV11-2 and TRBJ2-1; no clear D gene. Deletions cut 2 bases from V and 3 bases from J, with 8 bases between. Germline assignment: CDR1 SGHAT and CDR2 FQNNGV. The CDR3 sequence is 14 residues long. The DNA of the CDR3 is TGTGCCAGCAGCTTAAATTGGGGCTACAATGAGCAGTTCTTC. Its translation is CASSLNWGYNEQFF. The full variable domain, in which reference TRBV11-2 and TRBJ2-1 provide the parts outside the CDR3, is EAGVAQSPRYKIIEKRQSVAFWCNPISGHATLYWYQQILGQGPKLLIQFQNNGVVDDSQLPKDRFSAERLKGVDSTLKIQPAKLEDSAVYLCASSLNWGYNEQFFGPGTRLTVL.

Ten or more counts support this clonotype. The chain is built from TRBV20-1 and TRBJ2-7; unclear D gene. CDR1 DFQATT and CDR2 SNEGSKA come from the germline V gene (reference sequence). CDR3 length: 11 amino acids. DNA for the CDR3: TGCAGCGGCGTGGCTATCTACGAGCAGTACTTC. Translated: CSGVAIYEQYF.

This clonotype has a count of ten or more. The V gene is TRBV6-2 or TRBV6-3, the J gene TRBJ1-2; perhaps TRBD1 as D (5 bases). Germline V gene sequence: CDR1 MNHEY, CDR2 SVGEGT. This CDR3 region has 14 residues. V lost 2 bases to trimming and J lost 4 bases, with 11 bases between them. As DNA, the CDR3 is TGTGCCAGCAGTTACGTGGAGGGGCCCTATGGCTACACCTTC. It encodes CASSYVEGPYGYTF.

The CDR3: CASSPSLQGLVLKQPQHF. The CDR3 DNA is TGTGCCAGCAGTCCCTCCTTGCAGGGTTTGGTCCTCAAACAGCCCCAGCATTTT. The gene calls are TRBV12-3 or TRBV12-4 and TRBJ1-5; weak D call: TRBD1 (5 bases). V was shortened by 5 bases and J by 7 bases, with 27 bases between the two germline ends. The CDR3 is 18 residues long.

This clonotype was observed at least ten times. The chain's CDR3 is CASRFSGGLGYTF. As DNA, the CDR3 is TGTGCCAGCAGATTCTCAGGGGGCCTTGGCTACACCTTC. The chain is built from TRBV12-3 or TRBV12-4 and TRBJ1-2; the match to TRBD1 covers 8 bases. CDR3 length equals 13 residues. J was trimmed by 7 bases and V by 6 bases; bases with no gene match: 7.

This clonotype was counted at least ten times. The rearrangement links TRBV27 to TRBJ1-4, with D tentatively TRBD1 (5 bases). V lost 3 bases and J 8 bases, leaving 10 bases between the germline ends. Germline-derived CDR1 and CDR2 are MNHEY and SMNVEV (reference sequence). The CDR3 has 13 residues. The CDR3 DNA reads TGTGCCAGCAGTTTGCAGGGCGACGAAAAACTGTTTTTT. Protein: CASSLQGDEKLFF.

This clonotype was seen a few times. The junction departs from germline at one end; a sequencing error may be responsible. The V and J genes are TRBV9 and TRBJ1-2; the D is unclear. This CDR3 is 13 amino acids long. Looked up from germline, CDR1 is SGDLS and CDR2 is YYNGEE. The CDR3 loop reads CASSAPGAGGNTF. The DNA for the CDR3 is TGTGCCAGCAGCGCCCCCGGAGCGGGTGGCAACACCTTC.

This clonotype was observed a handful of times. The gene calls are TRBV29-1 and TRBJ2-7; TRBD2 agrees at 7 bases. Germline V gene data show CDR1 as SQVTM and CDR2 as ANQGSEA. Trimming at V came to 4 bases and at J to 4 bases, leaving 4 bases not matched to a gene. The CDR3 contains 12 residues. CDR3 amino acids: CSVGGGAYEQYF. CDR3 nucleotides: TGCAGCGTTGGGGGGGGTGCTTACGAGCAGTACTTC.